The 25 T cell receptor beta chains in this list originate from one sample, sequenced in a study of human T cells and chemical hapten exposure. It was unfractionated whole blood from which total RNA was extracted. TCRdb itself ran the 5' RACE reads through MiXCR, one entry per CDR3 protein. Counted here are around 100,000 distinct CDR3 sequences, around 20% occurring once; the ten biggest clones make up about 3%. The source of these receptors is a human donor in good health.

The J gene is TRBJ1-1, the V gene TRBV4-1; D call uncertain. The V gene lost 0 bases and the J gene lost 4 bases, with 15 bases spanning the gap. CDR3 length: 16 residues. Germline V gives CDR1 MGHRA, CDR2 YSYEKL. CDR3 residues: CASSQDPSGRGTEAFF. As DNA, the CDR3 is TGCGCCAGCAGCCAAGATCCATCCGGGCGCGGCACTGAAGCTTTCTTT.

This chain connects TRBV3-1 to TRBJ1-1; 7 bases are shared with TRBD1. J was trimmed by 7 bases and V by 4 bases; bases with no gene match: 15. The CDR3 runs 16 residues. The germline V gene encodes CDR1 LGHDT and CDR2 YNNKEL (reference sequence). For the CDR3, the DNA is TGTGCCAGCAGCCCATTTGGGGGCCAGGGGGGGAGTGAAGCTTTCTTT. It specifies CASSPFGGQGGSEAFF.

This clonotype appeared once. The rearrangement links TRBV28 to TRBJ2-7, with 7 bases that match TRBD2. The CDR3 sequence is 15 residues long. The V and J ends lost 5 bases and 3 bases, in that order; junction bases with no gene match: 10. Germline lookup yields CDR1 MDHEN and CDR2 SYDVKM. In DNA, the CDR3 is TGTGCCAGCAGTCCCAGCGGGACCTTTCTCTACGAGCAGTACTTC. Its translation is CASSPSGTFLYEQYF.

This chain joins TRBV7-9 and TRBJ1-1; D remains unclear. Germline values: CDR1 SEHNR, CDR2 FQNEAQ (reference sequence). Trimming shortened V by 5 bases and J by 6 bases, and 16 bases separated the two germline ends. This CDR3 comprises 14 residues. The CDR3 region is CASSAKREVPEAFF. In nucleotides, the CDR3 is TGTGCCAGCAGCGCGAAGAGGGAGGTTCCTGAAGCTTTCTTT.

This clonotype occurred a few times. The J gene is TRBJ2-2, the V gene TRBV15; 7 bases are a match to TRBD2. The CDR3 sequence is 16 residues long. V dropped 2 bases and J dropped 7; count of bases not matched to a gene: 10. Germline V gene lookup returns CDR1 LNHNV and CDR2 YYDKDF (reference sequence). The CDR3, as DNA: TGTGCCACCAGCAGAATCGGACTAGTGGCCGTCGGGGAGCTGTTTTTT. It yields the protein CATSRIGLVAVGELFF.

The rearrangement links TRBV28 to TRBJ2-1; 7 positions match TRBD2. Germline CDR1 and CDR2: MDHEN and SYDVKM. This CDR3 is built from 14 residues. Losses at the gene ends were 5 bases for V and 6 bases for J; bases not matched to a gene: 7. As DNA, the CDR3 is TGTGCCAGCAGTCCTCTAGCGGAGAGCAATGAGCAGTTCTTC. Residues: CASSPLAESNEQFF.

This clonotype has only a few counts. The chain recombines TRBV7-9 with TRBJ2-1, with TRBD2 matching 15 bases. V shed 4 bases, J shed 0 bases, and the junction held 10 bases outside the gene matches. The germline gives CDR1 SEHNR, CDR2 FQNEAQ (reference sequence). This CDR3 is built from 20 residues. The CDR3 coding sequence is TGTGCCAGCAGCTCTGGACTAGCGGGGGGGCTTAAAAGCTCCTACAATGAGCAGTTCTTC. It yields the protein CASSSGLAGGLKSSYNEQFF.

This clonotype appeared a single time. The rearrangement joins TRBV5-1 to TRBJ2-1, with 9 bases matching TRBD2. Germline CDR1 reads SGHRS; CDR2 reads YFSETQ. Trimming cost V 0 bases and J 2 bases; bases outside gene matches: 0. The CDR3 runs to 15 residues. This CDR3 is CASSLGLAAYNEQFF. As DNA, the CDR3 is TGCGCCAGCAGCTTGGGACTAGCGGCCTACAATGAGCAGTTCTTC.

V and J are TRBV5-4 and TRBJ1-2, with D perhaps matching TRBD1 (6 bases). Germline assignment: CDR1 SGHNT and CDR2 YYREEE (reference sequence). The CDR3 covers 16 residues. Trimming shortened V by 3 bases and J by 10 bases, and 25 bases separated the two germline ends. CDR3 sequence (DNA): TGTGCCAGCAGCTGGATGACAGGCCCGACGCGGCCCACCTACACCTTC. Protein sequence: CASSWMTGPTRPTYTF. Together with reference TRBV5-4 and TRBJ1-2, the CDR3 gives the full variable domain: ETGVTQSPTHLIKTRGQQVTLRCSSQSGHNTVSWYQQALGQGPQFIFQYYREEENGRGNFPPRFSGLQFPNYSSELNVNALELDDSALYLCASSWMTGPTRPTYTFGSGTRLTVV.

This clonotype came up a few times. This chain joins TRBV5-1 and TRBJ2-1; 8 bases align to TRBD1. V trimming: 4 bases; J trimming: 7 bases; junction bases outside the gene matches: 10. This CDR3 has 15 amino acids. Germline V lookup: CDR1 SGHRS, CDR2 YFSETQ. In DNA form, the CDR3 reads TGCGCCAGCAGCCCGGGGACAGGTGGGAGGAATGAGCAGTTCTTC. Protein sequence: CASSPGTGGRNEQFF.

This rearrangement joins TRBV28 to TRBJ1-3; D remains ambiguous. The CDR3 loop spans 14 amino acids. Germline V gene lookup returns CDR1 MDHEN and CDR2 SYDVKM. Trimming left V 6 bases short and J 7 bases short, with 16 bases between. CDR3 amino acids: CASSPTENNNTIYF. CDR3 DNA: TGTGCCAGCAGCCCGACGGAGAATAACAACACCATATATTTT.

The sample holds a few counts of this clonotype. V usage is TRBV2 and J usage is TRBJ2-1; D not certain. The CDR3 contains 15 residues. V lost 6 bases to trimming and J lost 13 bases, with 25 bases between them. The V gene's germline CDR1 is SNHLY and CDR2 FYNNEI. CDR3 sequence reads: CASSSTLNLLNAQFF. CDR3 nucleotide sequence: TGTGCCAGCAGCTCTACGCTTAATCTACTAAACGCTCAGTTCTTC.

This chain connects TRBV29-1 to TRBJ2-4; D ambiguous. The germline V and J ends were trimmed by 7 bases and 5 bases, with 6 bases remaining between them. CDR3 length: 10 amino acids. Germline V gene data show CDR1 as SQVTM and CDR2 as ANQGSEA. The CDR3 DNA reads TGCAGCGCCCTCCAAAACATTCAGTACTTC. It encodes CSALQNIQYF.

V usage is TRBV11-2 and J usage is TRBJ2-5, with D perhaps TRBD1 or TRBD2 (5 bases each). Germline values: CDR1 SGHAT, CDR2 FQNNGV. There are 15 residues in the CDR3. The V end was cut by 1 base, the J end by 1 base, with 10 bases between. This CDR3 reads CASSLGRGAQETQYF. CDR3 coding DNA: TGTGCCAGCAGCTTAGGACGGGGCGCCCAAGAGACCCAGTACTTC.

The rearrangement uses TRBV20-1 and TRBJ2-2; D is perhaps TRBD1 (6 bases). The CDR3 is made up of 14 amino acids. The germline gives CDR1 DFQATT, CDR2 SNEGSKA (reference sequence). Trimming pared 1 base from V and 2 bases from J, leaving 8 bases between. CDR3 nucleotide sequence: TGCAGTGCTAGAGGACAGGCTAACACCGGGGAGCTGTTTTTT. Protein: CSARGQANTGELFF.

The J gene is TRBJ2-3, the V gene TRBV28; D not resolved. Trimming took 3 bases from V and 4 from J, leaving 8 bases between them. Per germline, CDR1 MDHEN and CDR2 SYDVKM. This CDR3 is 13 amino acids long. CDR3 coding DNA: TGTGCCAGCAGTTTGGGTAACCCAGATACGCAGTATTTT. The encoded protein is CASSLGNPDTQYF.

This clonotype was seen only a few times. The chain recombines TRBV6-5 with TRBJ1-1; D is possibly TRBD1 (5 bases). Germline V gives CDR1 MNHEY, CDR2 SVGAGI. The CDR3 covers 11 residues. V was shortened by 7 bases and J by 11 bases, with 14 bases between the two germline ends. This CDR3 reads CASTTGGAAFF. In DNA form, the CDR3 reads TGTGCCAGCACCACGGGAGGGGCCGCTTTCTTT.

In this sample, this clonotype turned up a few times. The chain combines TRBV6-2 or TRBV6-3 with TRBJ1-5; TRBD1 matches at 9 bases. V shed 2 bases, J shed 4 bases, and the junction held 3 bases outside the gene matches. This CDR3 contains 15 residues. CDR1 MNHEY and CDR2 SVGEGT come from the germline V gene. DNA for the CDR3: TGTGCCAGCAGTTACACGGGACAGGGTAATCAGCCCCAGCATTTT. It specifies CASSYTGQGNQPQHF.

In this sample, this clonotype turned up a few times. The gene calls are TRBV6-5 and TRBJ2-1; a weak D match, TRBD2 (6 bases). CDR1 and CDR2 (germline): MNHEY, SVGAGI. The CDR3 totals 18 residues. V was shortened by 0 bases and J by 0 bases, with 15 bases between the two germline ends. This CDR3 reads CASSYSRGTPTSYNEQFF. The CDR3 nucleotides read TGTGCCAGCAGTTACTCCCGCGGGACGCCAACCTCCTACAATGAGCAGTTCTTC.

The chain couples TRBV28 to TRBJ1-1; a possible D gene is TRBD1 (6 bases). Germline-derived CDR1 and CDR2 are MDHEN and SYDVKM. The CDR3 length is 13 residues. Trimming removed 5 bases at V and 2 bases at J, with 9 bases between. CDR3 sequence: CASSRGANTEAFF. The CDR3 bases are TGTGCCAGCAGTAGGGGGGCCAACACTGAAGCTTTCTTT.

This clonotype came up a few times. The chain recombines TRBV24-1 with TRBJ2-3; 7 nucleotides agree with TRBD1. The J segment lost 7 bases and the V segment lost 4 bases, leaving 16 bases of the junction unmatched. Germline CDR1 KGHDR, CDR2 SFDVKD. The CDR3 loop spans 17 amino acids. The CDR3 is CATSDPNDRARRNTQYF. The DNA of the CDR3 is TGTGCCACCAGTGACCCTAACGACAGGGCCCGTCGGAATACGCAGTATTTT.

The chain has TRBV29-1 and TRBJ2-7, with a weak D call TRBD2 (6 bases). Between the trimmed V and J ends, which lost 3 bases and 7 bases, there was a span of 10 bases. The V gene's germline CDR1 is SQVTM and CDR2 ANQGSEA. This CDR3 has 11 residues. This chain's CDR3 is CSVDEGGEQYF. The DNA for the CDR3 is TGCAGCGTTGACGAAGGAGGGGAGCAGTACTTC.

The rearrangement links TRBV6-6 to TRBJ2-3, with TRBD2 matching over 7 bases. The V gene's germline CDR1 is MNHNY and CDR2 SVGAGI (reference sequence). With V trimmed by 6 bases and J by 2 bases, 11 bases remained unmatched. The length of the CDR3 is 16 residues. The CDR3 is CASRQRGGSPTDTQYF. CDR3 DNA sequence: TGTGCCAGCAGGCAACGGGGCGGGAGTCCCACAGATACGCAGTATTTT.

This clonotype was seen just once. V is TRBV28 and J is TRBJ2-7; D gene ambiguous. Trimming left V 1 base short and J 6 bases short, with 4 bases between. The germline V gene encodes CDR1 MDHEN and CDR2 SYDVKM. This CDR3 has 11 amino acids. The CDR3 sequence: CASSLSGEQYF. CDR3 nucleotide sequence: TGTGCCAGCAGTTTATCGGGCGAGCAGTACTTC.

The chain joins TRBV28 to TRBJ1-1, with 7 bases that match TRBD1. The CDR3 loop spans 13 amino acids. After removal of 8 bases from V and 6 bases from J, the junction contained 9 bases not matched to a gene. Germline assignment: CDR1 MDHEN and CDR2 SYDVKM. This chain's CDR3 is CASHRGTPPEAFF. Here the CDR3 DNA reads TGTGCCAGCCACAGGGGCACCCCCCCTGAAGCTTTCTTT.